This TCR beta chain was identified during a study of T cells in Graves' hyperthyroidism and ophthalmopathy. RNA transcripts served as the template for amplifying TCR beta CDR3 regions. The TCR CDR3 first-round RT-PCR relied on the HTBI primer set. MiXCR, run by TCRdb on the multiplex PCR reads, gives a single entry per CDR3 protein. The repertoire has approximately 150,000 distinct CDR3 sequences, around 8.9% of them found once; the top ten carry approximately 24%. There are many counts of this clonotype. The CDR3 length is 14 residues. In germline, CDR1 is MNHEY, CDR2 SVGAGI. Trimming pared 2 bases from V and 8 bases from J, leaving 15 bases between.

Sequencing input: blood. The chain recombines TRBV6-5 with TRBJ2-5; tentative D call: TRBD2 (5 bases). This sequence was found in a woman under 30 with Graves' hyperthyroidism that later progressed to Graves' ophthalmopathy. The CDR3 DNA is TGTGCCAGCAGTTACACCTTTCTGGGGAGCACCCAGTACTTC. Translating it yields CASSYTFLGSTQYF.